This entry concerns a single T cell receptor beta chain. The antigen remains unidentified. This entry belongs to a study of T cells expressing NK-cell markers. This CDR3 contains 18 residues. CDR1 is MDHEN and CDR2 is SYDVKM in the germline V gene. UMI-tagged 5'RACE template switching yielded the TCR beta cDNA. From its re-call of the 5' RACE reads, TCRdb lists each CDR3 protein once, without DNA. Its table lists approximately 440,000 distinct CDR3 sequences. The study, taken as a whole, reports: Among CD8+ T cells from about six donors, dominant NKG2C+ clonotypes accounted for roughly 1.0-7.0%. The same clonotypes also predominated in the CD3+CD56-NKG2C+ fraction of a handful of donors.

This chain uses TRBV28 with TRBJ2-2; checking the TCRdb D call of TRBD2 is not possible without DNA. Sample: blood T cells: a sorted CD56 or NKG2C T cell subset, CD4+ or CD8+ T cells, or bulk PBMC T cells (not recorded which). This sequence originates from a woman aged 45 to 65 in good health. CDR3 residues: CASSDADLLGSGTGELFF.